This is a list of T cell receptor beta chains from one sample in a study of cytomegalovirus exposure and HLA in healthy donors. Clones were read by immunoSEQ multiplex PCR, and TCRdb kept only the in-frame ones, dropping some. The sample consists of around 120,000 clones, about 68% of them appearing once. The sample taken for sequencing was PBMCs. These receptors all stem from a man under 40 in good health and CMV-seropositive. CDR3s include the opening cysteine and the closing phenylalanine or tryptophan. D genes are given only for firm matches. For some rows the clone size is stated as once, few or many, or as a class when expanded; others skip it.

v_gene,d_gene,abundance,j_gene,CDR3nt,CDR3aa
TRBV11-1,TRBD2,few,TRBJ2-5,TGTGCCAGCAGCCCACTAGCGGGGGGTCCTCAAGAGACCCAGTACTTC,CASSPLAGGPQETQYF
TRBV10-3,.,few,TRBJ2-1,TGTGCCATCACGCAGGGGTCGGCCAATGAGCAGTTCTTC,CAITQGSANEQFF
TRBV28,.,few,TRBJ1-6,TGTGCCAGCAGTTCCATTCTATTCCCGGGGAATTCACCCCTCCACTTT,CASSSILFPGNSPLHF
TRBV5-1,TRBD2,.,TRBJ2-3,TGCGCCAGCAGCGTGACTAGCGAGCTGCGGGTTACGCAGTATTTT,CASSVTSELRVTQYF
TRBV6-4,.,.,TRBJ2-7,TGTGCCAGCAGTGACTCGAACGTCTCCGTGCCGTTCCTCACACCATTCGCCGACGAGCAGTACTTC,CASSDSNVSVPFLTPFADEQYF
TRBV27,.,once,TRBJ1-2,TGTGCCAGCAGTTTGGGAGGGAACTATGGCTACACCTTC,CASSLGGNYGYTF
TRBV19,.,.,TRBJ2-3,TGTGCCAGTAGTATAGTCGTGGGGGGAGAAACAGATACGCAGTATTTT,CASSIVVGGETDTQYF
TRBV9,.,.,TRBJ2-2,TGTGCCAGCAGCGAGGGTGGGGCGGGAACCGGGGAGCTGTTTTTT,CASSEGGAGTGELFF
TRBV27,TRBD1,.,TRBJ2-7,TGTGCCAGAACTAAGGGACAGGGGAACGACGAGCAGTACTTC,CARTKGQGNDEQYF
TRBV7-9,TRBD1,.,TRBJ1-2,TGTGCCAGCAGCTTTGCAGGGGGAAGCTATGGCTACACCTTC,CASSFAGGSYGYTF
TRBV6-6,.,.,TRBJ1-3,TGTGCCAGCAGTAAGGGACACTCCGGAAACACCATATATTTT,CASSKGHSGNTIYF
TRBV7-9,.,once,TRBJ2-3,TGTGCCAGCAGCCTGATCCAGTCCCCAGATACGCAGTATTTT,CASSLIQSPDTQYF
TRBV11-2,TRBD1,.,TRBJ1-2,TGTGCCAGCAGCCCTCGGACAGGGAATTATAACTATGGCTACACCTTC,CASSPRTGNYNYGYTF
TRBV7-2,TRBD2,.,TRBJ2-1,TGTGCCAGCAGCTTCCTAGCGGGGGTATACAATGAGCAGTTCTTC,CASSFLAGVYNEQFF
TRBV30,.,few,TRBJ1-2,TGTGCCTGGAGTGTCGGGGGTAGCTACACCTTC,CAWSVGGSYTF
TRBV18,.,.,TRBJ1-6,TGTGCCAGCTCCCAGGGTCGGGAGTATAATTCACCCCTCCACTTT,CASSQGREYNSPLHF
TRBV6-5,.,.,TRBJ1-2,TGTGCCAGCAGTTACCTCACTATCCAGGGACTCGGCTACACCTTC,CASSYLTIQGLGYTF
TRBV5-4,TRBD2,.,TRBJ2-2,TGTGCCAGCAGCGCTAGCGGGGGGCACACCGGGGAGCTGTTTTTT,CASSASGGHTGELFF
TRBV11-3,TRBD2,.,TRBJ2-7,TGTGCCAGCAGCTTAAAGGTGATTAGCGGGGGGGCCGTGTCCTACGAGCAGTACTTC,CASSLKVISGGAVSYEQYF
TRBV23-1,TRBD1,once,TRBJ1-4,TGCGCCAGCAGTCAGGAGGGGGCCCGAGATGAAAAACTGTTTTTT,CASSQEGARDEKLFF
TRBV5-1,.,.,TRBJ1-1,TGCGCCAGCAGCTTGATTAGTCCGGTGAACACTGAAGCTTTCTTT,CASSLISPVNTEAFF
TRBV4-1,.,once,TRBJ1-2,TGCGCCAGCAGCCAAGTGGGCAGGTTTTTTAACTATGGCTACACCTTC,CASSQVGRFFNYGYTF
TRBV5-8,.,.,TRBJ1-4,TGTGCCAGCAGCTCCCCGACAGAGGGGGCAACTAATGAAAAACTGTTTTTT,CASSSPTEGATNEKLFF
TRBV7-9,.,.,TRBJ1-1,TGTGCCAGCAGCTTAGTGGAGGGTGGGGCTTTCTTT,CASSLVEGGAFF